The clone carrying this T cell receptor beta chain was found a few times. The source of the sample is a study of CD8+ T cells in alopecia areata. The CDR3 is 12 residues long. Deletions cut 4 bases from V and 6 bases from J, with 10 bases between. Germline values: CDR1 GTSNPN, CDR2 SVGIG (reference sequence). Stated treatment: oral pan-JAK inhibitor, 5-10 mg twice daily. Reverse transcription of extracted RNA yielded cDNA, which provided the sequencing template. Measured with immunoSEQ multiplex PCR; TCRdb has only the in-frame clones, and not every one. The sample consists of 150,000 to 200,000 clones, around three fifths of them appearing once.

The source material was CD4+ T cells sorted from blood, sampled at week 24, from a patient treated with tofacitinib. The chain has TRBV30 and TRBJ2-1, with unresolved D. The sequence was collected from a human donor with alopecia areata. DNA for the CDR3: TGTGCCTGGAATATTCGAGTCAATGAGCAGTTCTTC. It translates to CAWNIRVNEQFF.